This T cell receptor (beta chain) was captured in a study of cytomegalovirus exposure and HLA in healthy donors. Findings of the study overall: A highly shared variant cluster was judged a likely technical artifact. In presence/absence analyses, roughly uniform sequencing depth across donors was assumed.

The CDR3 has 14 residues. The germline V and J ends were trimmed by 5 bases and 4 bases, with 15 bases remaining between them. Germline loops: CDR1 SGHRS, CDR2 YFSETQ. With regard to this clone: The antigen is unknown.

PCR amplification relied on 60 Vbeta primers (plus 13 Jbeta primers). Data came from immunoSEQ multiplex PCR; TCRdb stores just in-frame clones and leaves some out. The repertoire includes about 120,000 clones, roughly 80% of them detected once, and 8.5% to 10% sits in the top ten. The sample taken for sequencing was PBMCs. The chain recombines TRBV5-1 with TRBJ1-1; TRBD1 might be the D (6 bases). This clonotype was obtained from a female donor in good health and CMV-seropositive. CDR3 coding DNA: TGCGCCAGCAGAGAGGCAGGGGCGGGCACTGAAGCTTTCTTT. This translates into CASREAGAGTEAFF.